This T cell receptor beta chain derives from a study of T cell changes during pregnancy in multiple sclerosis. The germline CDR1 and CDR2 sequences are SEHNR and FQNEAQ (reference sequence). The V and J ends lost 5 bases and 0 bases respectively, with 14 bases between them. The CDR3 has 16 amino acids. The repertoire was sequenced with immunoSEQ multiplex PCR; TCRdb's copy has only in-frame clones and lacks some. The profile shows over 50,000 clones, 88% of them singletons. This clonotype was sampled from a female donor with multiple sclerosis, enrolled in a pregnancy study. The sample in question was peripheral blood, obtained in the first trimester of pregnancy. V and J are TRBV7-9 and TRBJ2-1, with D perhaps matching TRBD2 (6 bases). CDR3 in DNA: TGTGCCAGCAGCCGTCGTGGGGGGAGCTCCTACAATGAGCAGTTCTTC. Encoded protein: CASSRRGGSSYNEQFF.